Listed below are T cell receptor beta chains from one sample, sequenced in a study of beta chain features in type 1 diabetes. Sequencing used immunoSEQ multiplex PCR; TCRdb keeps in-frame clones, though not all of them. Found here are about 450,000 clones, about an eighth of them singletons; the top ten hold 0.035% to 0.05%. The sample consisted of naive CD4+ T cells from blood. These receptors were collected from a woman aged 18-29 years in good health. The CDR3 runs from the conserved cysteine through the conserved F or W. D genes are given only for firm matches. Some rows mark clone size as missing; the rest say once, few, many or name a class of expanded clone.

cdr3_aa cdr3_nt v_call cdr3_length clone_size d_call j_call
CASSLRGGTEAFF TGTGCCAGCAGTCTCAGGGGTGGGACTGAAGCTTTCTTT TRBV7-3 13 . . TRBJ1-1
CASRTTGFIAEAFF TGTGCCAGCAGAACGACAGGGTTCATCGCTGAAGCTTTCTTT TRBV6-5 14 . TRBD1 TRBJ1-1
CASSEQTQGHNSPLHF TGTGCCAGCAGCGAACAGACTCAGGGTCATAATTCACCCCTCCACTTT TRBV9 16 . . TRBJ1-6
CASSPGGTRWETQYF TGTGCCAGCAGCCCAGGTGGCACCCGGTGGGAGACCCAGTACTTC TRBV7-2 15 . . TRBJ2-5
CASSFNGELFF TGTGCCAGCAGCTTTAACGGGGAGCTGTTTTTT TRBV7-3 11 few . TRBJ2-2
CASSPGQGTDTQYF TGTGCCAGCAGTCCGGGACAGGGCACAGATACGCAGTATTTT TRBV28 14 . TRBD1 TRBJ2-3
CSGGFPGGAYGYTF TGCAGCGGAGGGTTCCCTGGGGGCGCTTATGGCTACACCTTC TRBV29-1 14 . . TRBJ1-2
CASSSAPDRAKTQYF TGTGCCAGCAGCAGCGCCCCTGACAGGGCAAAGACCCAGTACTTC TRBV7-8 15 few TRBD1 TRBJ2-5
CASSLVGGRNEQFF TGTGCCAGCAGCTTAGTTGGCGGGAGAAATGAGCAGTTCTTC TRBV7-2 14 . TRBD2 TRBJ2-1
CASSQGRIGELFF TGCGCCAGCAGCCAAGGAAGAATCGGGGAGCTGTTTTTT TRBV4-3 13 . . TRBJ2-2
CASSLGPNTEAFF TGTGCCAGCAGCTTGGGTCCGAACACTGAAGCTTTCTTT TRBV5-4 13 few . TRBJ1-1
CASSPPGRAQETQYF TGTGCCAGCAGCCCCCCCGGGAGGGCCCAAGAGACCCAGTACTTC TRBV7-2 15 . TRBD2 TRBJ2-5
CATSRRQGSYEQYF TGTGCCACCAGCAGGAGACAGGGGTCCTACGAGCAGTACTTC TRBV15 14 few TRBD1 TRBJ2-7
CASSTRRGADTQYF TGTGCCAGCAGCACCAGAAGGGGCGCAGATACGCAGTATTTT TRBV7-2 14 . . TRBJ2-3
CASSQEGSGGLGSPLHF TGCGCCAGCAGCCAAGAAGGGTCAGGGGGCCTTGGTTCACCCCTCCACTTT TRBV4-3 17 few TRBD1 TRBJ1-6
CASSQGGDIQYF TGTGCCAGCAGCCAGGGCGGGGACATTCAGTACTTC TRBV4-2 12 . . TRBJ2-4
CASSPGETQYF TGTGCCAGTAGCCCAGGGGAGACCCAGTACTTC TRBV19 11 few . TRBJ2-5
CASRPRGVTDTQYF TGTGCCAGCAGGCCCAGGGGAGTCACAGATACGCAGTATTTT TRBV6-5 14 few . TRBJ2-3
CASATGSNQPQHF TGTGCCTCCGCGACAGGTTCTAATCAGCCCCAGCATTTT TRBV30 13 . . TRBJ1-5
CASSFDRATDTQYF TGCGCCAGCAGCTTTGACAGAGCCACAGATACGCAGTATTTT TRBV5-1 14 few . TRBJ2-3
CASSLGGPETQYF TGTGCCAGCAGCTTAGGAGGGCCAGAGACCCAGTACTTC TRBV7-2 13 . . TRBJ2-5
CSVGRTDEKLFF TGCAGCGTCGGGCGGACAGATGAAAAACTGTTTTTT TRBV29-1 12 . . TRBJ1-4
CASSSSGGAKNIQYF TGTGCCAGCAGTTCCTCCGGTGGGGCCAAAAACATTCAGTACTTC TRBV6-5 15 few . TRBJ2-4
CASSPGGEETQYF TGTGCCAGCTCACCGGGAGGGGAAGAGACCCAGTACTTC TRBV18 13 few TRBD2 TRBJ2-5
CASSLGPPSGNEQFF TGCGCCAGCAGCTTGGGGCCCCCCTCGGGCAATGAGCAGTTCTTC TRBV5-1 15 . . TRBJ2-1
CASSSEGGSSYNEQFF TGTGCCAGCAGCTCGGAGGGAGGGAGCTCCTACAATGAGCAGTTCTTC TRBV7-2 16 few TRBD2 TRBJ2-1
CASRFIAGVKDTQYF TGCGCCAGCAGGTTCATAGCGGGGGTCAAAGATACGCAGTATTTT TRBV4-1 15 few TRBD2 TRBJ2-3
CASKDRGNTGELFF TGTGCCAGTAAGGACAGGGGAAACACCGGGGAGCTGTTTTTT TRBV19 14 . TRBD1 TRBJ2-2
CASSNPGGLGQETQYF TGTGCCAGCAGCAACCCGGGAGGGTTGGGGCAAGAGACCCAGTACTTC TRBV5-4 16 . TRBD2 TRBJ2-5
CASRAKAYTDTQYF TGTGCCAGCCGCGCAAAAGCCTACACAGATACGCAGTATTTT TRBV28 14 few . TRBJ2-3
CAISPNNEQFF TGTGCCATCAGCCCGAACAATGAGCAGTTCTTC TRBV10-3 11 few . TRBJ2-1
CASSLYYNEQFF TGTGCCAGCAGTTTATACTACAATGAGCAGTTCTTC TRBV28 12 . . TRBJ2-1
CSVERDRYSNYGYTF TGCAGCGTTGAAAGGGACAGGTACTCCAACTATGGCTACACCTTC TRBV29-1 15 few TRBD1 TRBJ1-2
CASSLGHLYEQYF TGTGCCAGCAGCTTAGGGCACCTTTACGAGCAGTACTTC TRBV7-3 13 . . TRBJ2-7
CASSQDGNQPQHF TGTGCCAGCAGCCAGGACGGCAATCAGCCCCAGCATTTT TRBV7-9 13 . . TRBJ1-5
CAWSGQGGEKLFF TGTGCCTGGAGTGGACAGGGTGGCGAAAAACTGTTTTTT TRBV30 13 few TRBD1 TRBJ1-4
CASSWDPAGNIQYF TGCGCCAGCAGCTGGGACCCTGCTGGGAACATTCAGTACTTC TRBV5-1 14 . . TRBJ2-4
CASRDPGRNTDTQYF TGTGCCAGTAGGGATCCGGGCAGGAACACAGATACGCAGTATTTT TRBV19 15 few . TRBJ2-3
CASSLRSQEGYNEQFF TGTGCCAGCAGCCTACGGTCCCAGGAGGGGTACAATGAGCAGTTCTTC TRBV7-9 16 . . TRBJ2-1
CASSSRRSYNEQFF TGTGCCAGCAGCTCAAGACGGTCTTACAATGAGCAGTTCTTC TRBV13 14 few . TRBJ2-1
CASSESGRPDTQYF TGTGCCAGCAGTGAGTCGGGGCGGCCAGATACGCAGTATTTT TRBV25-1 14 . . TRBJ2-3
CASSARQGLSYEQYF TGTGCCAGCTCAGCTCGACAGGGTCTCTCCTACGAGCAGTACTTC TRBV18 15 . TRBD1 TRBJ2-7
CSGVRDSRGYNEQFF TGCAGCGGGGTCCGGGACTCGAGAGGATACAATGAGCAGTTCTTC TRBV29-1 15 few . TRBJ2-1
CASSLRDRSSYEQYF TGTGCCAGCAGCCTTCGGGACAGGAGCTCCTACGAGCAGTACTTC TRBV7-6 15 few TRBD1 TRBJ2-7
CASSFKGGTDTQYF TGTGCCAGCAGTTTCAAGGGTGGCACAGATACGCAGTATTTT TRBV27 14 . . TRBJ2-3
CASTILQGQETQYF TGTGCCAGCACGATACTTCAGGGTCAAGAGACCCAGTACTTC TRBV13 14 many . TRBJ2-5
CASSLGRGLGYTF TGTGCCAGCAGTTTAGGCAGGGGGCTTGGCTACACCTTC TRBV28 13 few TRBD1 TRBJ1-2
CAWSVYRNGYTF TGTGCCTGGAGTGTCTACAGAAATGGCTACACCTTC TRBV30 12 . . TRBJ1-2
CASSPQTLVKNEQFF TGTGCCAGCAGCCCCCAGACCCTAGTAAAGAATGAGCAGTTCTTC TRBV7-3 15 few . TRBJ2-1
CASSQGRPPSTDTQYF TGCGCCAGCAGCCAAGGGAGACCCCCTAGCACAGATACGCAGTATTTT TRBV4-3 16 . . TRBJ2-3
CASSLPPDRVLGEQFF TGCGCCAGCAGCCTGCCCCCGGACAGGGTTCTCGGTGAGCAGTTCTTC TRBV5-1 16 few TRBD1 TRBJ2-1
CAISSRTSGEDTQYF TGTGCCATCAGTTCGAGGACTAGCGGGGAAGATACGCAGTATTTT TRBV10-3 15 . TRBD2 TRBJ2-3
CASSVSQETQYF TGTGCCAGCAGCGTATCCCAGGAGACCCAGTACTTC TRBV9 12 . . TRBJ2-5
CASSDSRQGRYTDTQYF TGTGCCAGCAGTGACTCTCGACAGGGACGCTACACAGATACGCAGTATTTT TRBV25-1 17 few TRBD1 TRBJ2-3
CASSYSRVAQETQYF TGTGCCAGCAGTTACTCCCGGGTTGCCCAAGAGACCCAGTACTTC TRBV6-6 15 few . TRBJ2-5
CASSSEGAGTGDNEQFF TGTGCCAGCAGCTCGGAAGGAGCAGGGACAGGCGACAATGAGCAGTTCTTC TRBV7-9 17 . TRBD1 TRBJ2-1
CASSLGGGINQPQHF TGTGCCAGCAGCTTAGGAGGAGGAATTAATCAGCCCCAGCATTTT TRBV7-2 15 . . TRBJ1-5